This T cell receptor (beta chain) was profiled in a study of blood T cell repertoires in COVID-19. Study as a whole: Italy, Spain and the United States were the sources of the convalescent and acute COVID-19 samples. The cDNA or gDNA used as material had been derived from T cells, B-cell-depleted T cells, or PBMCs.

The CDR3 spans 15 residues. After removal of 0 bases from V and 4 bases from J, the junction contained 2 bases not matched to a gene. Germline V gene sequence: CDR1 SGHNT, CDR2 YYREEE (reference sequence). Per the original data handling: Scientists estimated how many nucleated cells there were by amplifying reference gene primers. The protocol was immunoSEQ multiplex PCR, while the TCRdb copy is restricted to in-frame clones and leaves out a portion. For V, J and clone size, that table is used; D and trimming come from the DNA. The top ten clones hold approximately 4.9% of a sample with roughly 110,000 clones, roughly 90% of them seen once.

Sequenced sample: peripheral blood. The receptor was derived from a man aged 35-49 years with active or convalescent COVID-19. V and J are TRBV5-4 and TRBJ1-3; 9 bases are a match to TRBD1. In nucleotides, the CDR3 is TGTGCCAGCAGCTTGGGACAGGGGGTAGGAAACACCATATATTTT. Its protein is CASSLGQGVGNTIYF.